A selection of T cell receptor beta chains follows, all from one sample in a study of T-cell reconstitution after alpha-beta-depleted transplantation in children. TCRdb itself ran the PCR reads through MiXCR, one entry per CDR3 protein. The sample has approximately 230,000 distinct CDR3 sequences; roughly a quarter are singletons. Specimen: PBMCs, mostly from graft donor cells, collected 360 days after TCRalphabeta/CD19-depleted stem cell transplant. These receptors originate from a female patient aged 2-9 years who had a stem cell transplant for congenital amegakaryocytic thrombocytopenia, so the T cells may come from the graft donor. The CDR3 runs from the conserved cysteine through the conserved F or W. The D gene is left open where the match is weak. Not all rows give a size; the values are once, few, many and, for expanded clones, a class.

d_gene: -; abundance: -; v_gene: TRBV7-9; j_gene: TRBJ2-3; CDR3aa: CASRGGVTDTQYF; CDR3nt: TGTGCCAGCAGGGGTGGGGTCACAGATACGCAGTATTTT
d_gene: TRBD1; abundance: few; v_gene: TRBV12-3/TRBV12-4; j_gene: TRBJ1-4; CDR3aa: CASSPGTGEGKLFF; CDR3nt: TGTGCCAGCAGTCCCGGGACAGGGGAGGGAAAACTGTTTTTT
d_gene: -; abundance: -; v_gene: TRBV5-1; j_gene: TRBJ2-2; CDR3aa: CASTPGGGAGELFF; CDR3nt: TGCGCCAGCACCCCAGGTGGAGGTGCCGGGGAGCTGTTTTTT
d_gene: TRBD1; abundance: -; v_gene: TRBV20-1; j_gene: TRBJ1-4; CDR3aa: CSAPDRGGTNEKLFF; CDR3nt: TGCAGTGCTCCTGACAGGGGGGGAACTAATGAAAAACTGTTTTTT
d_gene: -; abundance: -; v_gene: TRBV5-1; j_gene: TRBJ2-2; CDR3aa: CASNPGTRAGELFF; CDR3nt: TGCGCCAGCAATCCAGGGACGAGAGCCGGGGAGCTGTTTTTT
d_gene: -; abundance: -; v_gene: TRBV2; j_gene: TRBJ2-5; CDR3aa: CASSERQGAETQYF; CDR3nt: TGTGCCAGCAGTGAACGGCAGGGAGCGGAGACCCAGTACTTC
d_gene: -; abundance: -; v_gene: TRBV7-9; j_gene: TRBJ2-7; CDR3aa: CAGTGQSYEQYF; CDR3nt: TGTGCCGGAACCGGACAGTCCTACGAGCAGTACTTC
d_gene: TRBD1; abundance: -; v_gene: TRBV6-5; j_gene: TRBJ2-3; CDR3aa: CASSYSTGRDTQYF; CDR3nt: TGTGCCAGCAGTTACTCGACAGGGCGTGATACGCAGTATTTT
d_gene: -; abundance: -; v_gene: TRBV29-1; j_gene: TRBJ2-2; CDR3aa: CSGGGGLNTGELFF; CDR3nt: TGCAGCGGAGGTGGGGGACTGAACACCGGGGAGCTGTTTTTT
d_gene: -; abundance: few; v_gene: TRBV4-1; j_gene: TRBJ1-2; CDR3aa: CASSQEHKNYGYTF; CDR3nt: TGCGCCAGCAGCCAAGAACACAAGAACTATGGCTACACCTTC
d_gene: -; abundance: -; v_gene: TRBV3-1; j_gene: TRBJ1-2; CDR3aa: CASSNNLVYGYTF; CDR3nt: TGTGCCAGCAGCAATAATCTGGTCTATGGCTACACCTTC
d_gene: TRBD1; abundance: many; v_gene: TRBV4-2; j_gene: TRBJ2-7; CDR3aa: CASSQDWGQYLSYEQYF; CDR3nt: TGTGCCAGCAGCCAAGATTGGGGACAGTACCTGTCCTACGAGCAGTACTTC
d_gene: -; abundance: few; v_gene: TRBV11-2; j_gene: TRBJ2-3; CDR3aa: CASSWGGGPTDTQYF; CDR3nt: TGTGCCAGCAGCTGGGGAGGGGGTCCCACAGATACGCAGTATTTT
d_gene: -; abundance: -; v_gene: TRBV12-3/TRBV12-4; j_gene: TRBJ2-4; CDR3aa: CASSRQPGRFQYF; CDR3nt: TGTGCCAGCAGTCGGCAGCCAGGGCGCTTTCAGTACTTC
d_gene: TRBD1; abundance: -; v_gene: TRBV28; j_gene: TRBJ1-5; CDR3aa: CASSLGQDRYSNQPQHF; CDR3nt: TGTGCCAGCAGTTTGGGACAGGACCGATATAGCAATCAGCCCCAGCATTTT
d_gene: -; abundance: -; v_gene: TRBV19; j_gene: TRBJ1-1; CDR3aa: CASRPDRGRANTEAFF; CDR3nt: TGTGCCAGTAGGCCGGACCGAGGGAGGGCGAACACTGAAGCTTTCTTT
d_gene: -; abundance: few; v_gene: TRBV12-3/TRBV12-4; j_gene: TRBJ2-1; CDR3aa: CASSIETYEQFF; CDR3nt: TGTGCCAGCAGTATAGAGACATACGAGCAGTTCTTC
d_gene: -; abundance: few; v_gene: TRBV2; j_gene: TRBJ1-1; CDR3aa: CASSEVEMGVRAEAFF; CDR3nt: TGTGCCAGCAGTGAAGTGGAAATGGGGGTTAGGGCTGAAGCTTTCTTT
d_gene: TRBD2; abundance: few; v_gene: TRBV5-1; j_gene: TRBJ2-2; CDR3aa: CASRSLADTGELFF; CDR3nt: TGCGCCAGCAGGTCCCTAGCGGACACCGGGGAGCTGTTTTTT
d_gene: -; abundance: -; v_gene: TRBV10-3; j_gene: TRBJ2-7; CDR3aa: CAISDKRGSEQYF; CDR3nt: TGTGCCATCAGTGACAAAAGGGGTAGCGAGCAGTACTTC
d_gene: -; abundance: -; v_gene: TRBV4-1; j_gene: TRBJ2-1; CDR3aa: CASSQVREQFF; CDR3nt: TGCGCCAGCAGCCAAGTACGTGAGCAGTTCTTC
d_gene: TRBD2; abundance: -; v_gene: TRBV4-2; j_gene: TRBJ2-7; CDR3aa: CASSHGTNPYEQYF; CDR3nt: TGTGCCAGCAGCCACGGGACTAACCCTTACGAGCAGTACTTC
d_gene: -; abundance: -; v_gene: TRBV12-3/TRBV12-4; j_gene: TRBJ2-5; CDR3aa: CASSFSDQETQYF; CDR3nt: TGTGCCAGCAGTTTCAGCGACCAAGAGACCCAGTACTTC
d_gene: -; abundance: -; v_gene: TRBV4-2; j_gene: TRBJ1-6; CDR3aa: CASSQETSRAYNSPLHF; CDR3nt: TGTGCCAGCAGCCAAGAAACCTCTAGAGCATATAATTCACCCCTCCACTTT
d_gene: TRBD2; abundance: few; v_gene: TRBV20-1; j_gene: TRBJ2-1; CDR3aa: CSARDYFGLAGEQFF; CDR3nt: TGCAGTGCTAGAGATTATTTTGGACTAGCAGGTGAGCAGTTCTTC
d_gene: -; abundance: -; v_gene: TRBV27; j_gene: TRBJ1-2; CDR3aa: CASSPDLYYYGYTF; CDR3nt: TGTGCCAGCAGTCCCGATCTCTACTACTATGGCTACACCTTC
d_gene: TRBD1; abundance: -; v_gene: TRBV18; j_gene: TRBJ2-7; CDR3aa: CASSRTDRDHEQYF; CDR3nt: TGTGCCAGCTCACGGACAGACAGGGACCACGAGCAGTACTTC
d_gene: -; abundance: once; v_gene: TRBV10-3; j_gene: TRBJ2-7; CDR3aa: CAISDIPTRTGIYEQYF; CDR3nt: TGTGCCATCAGCGATATACCAACTAGGACGGGCATCTACGAGCAGTACTTC
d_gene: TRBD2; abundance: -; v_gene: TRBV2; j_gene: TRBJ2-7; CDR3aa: CASAENLAGAGEQYF; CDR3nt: TGTGCCAGCGCAGAAAATCTAGCGGGGGCTGGTGAGCAGTACTTC